Shown below are 14 T cell receptor beta chains from a single sample sequenced in a study of Graves' ophthalmopathy and Graves' hyperthyroidism. The study amplified TCR beta CDR3 regions using RNA transcripts. HTBI-primed first-round RT-PCR preceded second-round multiplex PCR. TCRdb processed the multiplex PCR reads anew with MiXCR; each CDR3 protein has one entry. Here the sample spans about 400,000 distinct CDR3 sequences, more than 20% being singletons. Sample: peripheral blood. The receptors shown here come from a woman younger than 30 with stable Graves' hyperthyroidism.

This clonotype was seen repeatedly, ten times or more. This rearrangement joins TRBV7-2 to TRBJ2-7; 14 nucleotides align to TRBD2. Germline CDR1 and CDR2: SGHTA and FQGNSA. This CDR3 contains 14 residues. V dropped 5 bases and J dropped 6; count of bases not matched to a gene: 3. CDR3 nucleotide sequence: TGTGCCAGCAGCCTCGGGACTAGCGGGAGCGAGCAGTACTTC. Translated: CASSLGTSGSEQYF.

This clonotype was seen a handful of times. The chain carries TRBV10-3 and TRBJ2-5; 11 nucleotides agree with TRBD2. The V segment lost 2 bases and the J segment 4 bases; nucleotides outside the gene matches: 12. Germline values: CDR1 ENHRY, CDR2 SYGVKD. This CDR3 comprises 18 residues. In DNA, the CDR3 is TGTGCCATCAGTGAGCCACTGGGACTAGCGGATGGAGGAGAGACCCAGTACTTC. Translating it yields CAISEPLGLADGGETQYF.

V and J are TRBV3-1 and TRBJ2-5, with TRBD1 as a possible D gene (5 bases). In germline, CDR1 is LGHDT, CDR2 YNNKEL (reference sequence). The CDR3 sequence is 14 residues long. Between the trimmed V and J ends, which lost 5 bases and 1 base, there was a span of 11 bases. Written as DNA, the CDR3 is TGTGCCAGCAGCATAACAGGAGTCCAAGAGACCCAGTACTTC. Amino acid sequence: CASSITGVQETQYF.

The chain links TRBV12-3 or TRBV12-4 to TRBJ1-5, with TRBD1 matching 7 bases. V gave up 7 bases and J gave up 9 bases; unmatched junction bases: 12. The CDR3 has 14 residues. The CDR3 region is CASTLGQSLGPQHF. The CDR3 region has the DNA TGTGCCAGCACCCTGGGACAGAGCCTTGGGCCCCAGCATTTT.

This clonotype was counted at least ten times. An end of the junction does not agree with germline; a read error may underlie this. CDR3 region: CASSAGTGNIQYF. The CDR3 DNA is TGTGCCAGCAGCGCCGGGACAGGAAACATTCAGTACTTC. V and J are TRBV10-1 and TRBJ2-4; 8 nucleotides line up with TRBD1. CDR1 and CDR2 from the germline V gene are WNHNN and SYGVQD (reference sequence). The length of the CDR3 is 13 residues.

Ten or more counts support this clonotype. V and J are TRBV10-3 and TRBJ2-5, with 10 bases lining up with TRBD2. Looked up from germline, CDR1 is ENHRY and CDR2 is SYGVKD. Trimming cost V 2 bases and J 6 bases; bases outside gene matches: 6. The CDR3 spans 15 residues. The CDR3 region is CAISEVAGGSKTQYF. The CDR3 DNA is TGTGCCATCAGTGAGGTAGCGGGAGGATCGAAGACCCAGTACTTC.

This clonotype appeared many times. J is TRBJ2-2 and V is TRBV12-3 or TRBV12-4, with 7 bases matching TRBD2. The J segment lost 5 bases and the V segment lost 3 bases, leaving 18 bases of the junction unmatched. The CDR3 spans 19 residues. CDR3 in amino acids: CASSFLVGDYPRATGELFF. The CDR3, as DNA: TGTGCCAGCAGTTTTTTAGTCGGGGACTACCCGAGGGCTACCGGGGAGCTGTTTTTT.

This clonotype has a count of ten or more. The J gene is TRBJ2-2, the V gene TRBV20-1, with D tentatively TRBD2 (5 bases). V was trimmed by 5 bases and J by 2 bases, leaving 12 bases between them. Per germline, CDR1 DFQATT and CDR2 SNEGSKA (reference sequence). The CDR3 covers 14 residues. The CDR3 DNA is TGCAGTGCTCCGGTCGGACTCAACACCGGGGAGCTGTTTTTT. Translating gives CSAPVGLNTGELFF.

In this sample, this clonotype turned up many times. The chain couples TRBV20-1 to TRBJ2-7; D not certain. Trimming pared 5 bases from V and 0 bases from J, leaving 11 bases between. The CDR3 sequence is 13 residues long. Germline assignment: CDR1 DFQATT and CDR2 SNEGSKA (reference sequence). CDR3 sequence reads: CSAGLPNSYEQYF. The CDR3, as DNA: TGCAGTGCTGGGCTACCGAACTCCTACGAGCAGTACTTC.

The rearrangement links TRBV5-1 to TRBJ1-2, with D perhaps matching TRBD1 (5 bases). Trimming left V 4 bases short and J 8 bases short, with 18 bases between. Per the germline V gene, CDR1 is SGHRS and CDR2 is YFSETQ. The CDR3 contains 14 residues. The CDR3 region has the DNA TGCGCCAGCAGCCCCGGGACGACTACGATAGGCTACACCTTC. It specifies CASSPGTTTIGYTF. Using reference TRBV5-1 and TRBJ1-2 for the parts outside the CDR3, the full variable domain is KAGVTQTPRYLIKTRGQQVTLSCSPISGHRSVSWYQQTPGQGLQFLFEYFSETQRNKGNFPGRFSGRQFSNSRSEMNVSTLELGDSALYLCASSPGTTTIGYTFGSGTRLTVV.

This clonotype was picked up many times. The chain employs TRBV18 and TRBJ1-1, with D hard to call. This CDR3 is built from 14 residues. The V gene lost 3 bases and the J gene lost 0 bases, with 8 bases spanning the gap. The germline gives CDR1 KGHSH, CDR2 LQKENI. The CDR3 reads CASSPRSLNTEAFF. CDR3 DNA: TGTGCCAGCTCACCCCGTAGCCTGAACACTGAAGCTTTCTTT.

This clonotype showed up many times. This chain joins TRBV18 and TRBJ2-7; D might be TRBD1 (5 bases). CDR3 size: 14 residues. Germline V gene data show CDR1 as KGHSH and CDR2 as LQKENI. V shed 3 bases and J shed 2 bases, with 11 bases lying between them. CDR3 amino acids: CASSPVRGTYEQYF. The DNA of the CDR3 is TGTGCCAGCTCACCCGTTAGGGGAACCTACGAGCAGTACTTC.

J is TRBJ2-4 and V is TRBV6-5; tentatively, D is TRBD2 (6 bases). The V and J ends lost 6 bases and 16 bases respectively, with 22 bases between them. This CDR3 comprises 13 residues. Germline assignment: CDR1 MNHEY and CDR2 SVGAGI. The CDR3, as DNA: TGTGCCAGCAGAGTGAATAGGAGGGAGCCGGCTTACTTC. Encoded protein: CASRVNRREPAYF.

In this sample, this clonotype turned up many times. V usage is TRBV5-1 and J usage is TRBJ1-1, with D possibly TRBD1 on 6 matching bases. The V end was cut by 0 bases, the J end by 12 bases, with 12 bases between. CDR1 is SGHRS and CDR2 is YFSETQ in the germline V gene. CDR3 size: 12 residues. The CDR3 sequence: CASSLDRAAPFF. The DNA of the CDR3 is TGCGCCAGCAGCTTGGACAGGGCTGCGCCTTTCTTT.